This TCR beta chain is from a study of T cells in localized non-small cell lung cancer. Regarding this clone: Its cognate antigen is unknown.

Sequencing used immunoSEQ multiplex PCR; TCRdb keeps in-frame clones, though not all of them. The sample holds 30,000 to 35,000 clones, approximately 90% seen once. Points from the study as a whole: The study detected a median roughly 61 of the top 100 tumor clones in adjacent lung. Uninvolved adjacent lung had higher T cell clonality than tumor and all other tissues. Longer overall survival was associated with a higher density of T cells in the blood.

The CDR3 contains 15 residues. Looked up from germline, CDR1 is SGHTA and CDR2 is FQGNSA. V lost 4 bases, J lost 0 bases, and 10 bases lay in between. The TCR comes from a female donor older than 55 with stage II lung adenocarcinoma. This chain joins TRBV7-2 and TRBJ2-4, with D uncertain. This sample comprised peripheral blood mononuclear cells, obtained before any cancer treatment. DNA for the CDR3: TGTGCCAGCAGCTCCGATAAGCTAGCCAAAAACATTCAGTACTTC. Encoded protein: CASSSDKLAKNIQYF.